This T cell receptor beta chain was captured in a study of T cell clones after liver transplantation. Study-wide findings and caveats: Conclusions were preliminary, with small, heterogeneous patient groups.

Sequenced by immunoSEQ multiplex PCR; TCRdb stores in-frame clones only, minus some. The sample consists of tens of thousands of clones, about four fifths of them appearing once. Germline lookup yields CDR1 LGHNA and CDR2 YSLEER. V lost 3 bases and J lost 3, with 11 bases in between. CDR3 length: 14 amino acids. Worth noting for this clone: Antigen: not known.

The receptor was isolated from a human patient who received a liver transplant. The graft donor may have contributed some T cells. The chain is built from TRBV4-3 and TRBJ2-5; D is unclear. The specimen was CD4+ T cells from blood, collected 12 months after liver transplant. In nucleotides, the CDR3 is TGCGCCAGCAGCCATCAGGTTTTGGAAGAGACCCAGTACTTC. Protein product: CASSHQVLEETQYF.